Shown below are 2 T cell receptor beta chains from a single sample sequenced in a study of lymphopenia after photon versus proton radiotherapy. Here immunoSEQ multiplex PCR was the method, and the copy in TCRdb shows in-frame clones only, minus some. Here the sample spans about 160,000 clones, about 88% being singletons. Sequencing used peripheral blood, obtained from a patient treated with photon-based radiotherapy. These receptors were collected from a man aged 50-60 years with gastric cancer.

The sample holds one count of this clone. The genes are TRBV7-8 and TRBJ1-3, with D possibly TRBD1 on 6 matching bases. Germline lookup yields CDR1 SGHVS and CDR2 FQNEAQ. The CDR3 runs 15 residues. With 7 bases removed from V and 0 bases from J, the gap between germline ends came to 13 bases. As DNA, the CDR3 is TGTGCCAGCACGGACAGACGCACCTCTGGAAACACCATATATTTT. This translates into CASTDRRTSGNTIYF.

The genes are TRBV28 and TRBJ2-6, with TRBD1 identical over 10 bases. CDR3 length equals 15 residues. Germline V lookup: CDR1 MDHEN, CDR2 SYDVKM. V gave up 6 bases and J gave up 3 bases; unmatched junction bases: 2. The CDR3 DNA reads as TGTGCCAGCAGGGGACAGGGGAGTGGGGCCAACGTCCTGACTTTC. Protein product: CASRGQGSGANVLTF.